This T cell receptor (beta chain) was captured by sequencing in a study of PD-1 blockade in classical Hodgkin lymphoma. Whole-study results and caveats: Newly diagnosed patients were reported to start with lower TCR diversity than healthy donors. No one has yet defined what causes the repertoire differences, which may be disease activity or prior therapy.

TCRdb's copy holds only in-frame clones and misses some; the assay was immunoSEQ multiplex PCR. Found here are around 23,000 clones, around 80% of them singletons; the top ten hold 6.2%. The time point is: cycle 4 day 1 (C4D1), after five to seven weeks of nivolumab. Each patient experienced a relapse that followed autologous stem cell transplantation, and brentuximab vedotin exposure varied. The CDR3 is made up of 16 amino acids. V was clipped by 6 bases and J by 2 bases, with 14 bases between them. Per the germline V gene, CDR1 is SGHAT and CDR2 is FQNNGV. On this clone: Its antigen remains unidentified.

The material sequenced was peripheral blood mononuclear cells (PBMCs), taken before the fourth cycle of nivolumab. The V call is TRBV11-2, the J call TRBJ2-6, with TRBD1 as a possible D gene (6 bases). This clonotype originated in a human donor with classical Hodgkin lymphoma. CDR3 sequence reads: CASSSSGVPGANVLTF. Written as DNA, the CDR3 is TGTGCCAGCAGTTCTTCAGGGGTACCTGGGGCCAACGTCCTGACTTTC.